One sample yielded the 31 T cell receptor beta chains listed below, sequenced in a study of Ad26.COV2.S vaccination and SARS-CoV-2 variants. Libraries were prepared by immunoSEQ multiplex PCR; TCRdb keeps only in-frame clonotypes and omits some of them. The sample shows 300,000 to 350,000 clones, around 88% of them seen only once. Treatment given: 15 to 20 received Ad26.COV2.S at low or high dose, single or two shots; 5 received placebo; per-sample allocation not given. Sampling happened 63 days after the first vaccine or placebo injection. Sample: peripheral blood, taken in a trial of Ad26.COV2.S vaccine versus placebo. All receptors come from a person between 18 and 65 years old who received the Ad26.COV2.S COVID-19 vaccine or a placebo.

The CDR3 spells CAISDRGNEQFF. The CDR3 DNA sequence: TGTGCCATCAGTGATCGGGGCAATGAGCAGTTCTTC. The chain uses TRBV10-3 and TRBJ2-1, with D possibly being TRBD2 (5 bases). This CDR3 is built from 12 residues. The V end was cut by 3 bases, the J end by 6 bases, with 6 bases between. CDR1 ENHRY and CDR2 SYGVKD come from the germline V gene.

The V and J genes are TRBV3-1 (or the pseudogene TRBV3-2) and TRBJ2-7; D is ambiguous. CDR1 and CDR2 from the germline V gene are LGHDT and YNNKEL (reference sequence). V was clipped by 1 base and J by 0 bases, with 10 bases between them. The CDR3 totals 15 residues. Here the CDR3 reads CASSQVLGVSYEQYF. CDR3 sequence (DNA): TGTGCCAGCAGCCAAGTCCTCGGAGTCTCCTACGAGCAGTACTTC.

This chain uses TRBV4-3 with TRBJ2-7, with 10 bases aligning to TRBD1. The CDR3 has 14 residues. The V and J ends lost 4 bases and 4 bases, in that order; junction bases with no gene match: 4. Germline CDR1 is LGHNA and CDR2 is YSLEER. CDR3 DNA sequence: TGCGCCAGCAGCCGTGGGACAGGGGATTACGAGCAGTACTTC. It yields the protein CASSRGTGDYEQYF.

The V gene is TRBV7-9, the J gene TRBJ2-7; D might be TRBD1 or TRBD2, each matching 5 bases. Germline V gene sequence: CDR1 SEHNR, CDR2 FQNEAQ (reference sequence). The CDR3 length is 17 residues. V was cut by 4 bases and J by 1 base, with 20 bases left in between. Here the CDR3 DNA reads TGTGCCAGCAGCTCTATGTTTGGGGACCGCCCTTCCTACGAGCAGTACTTC. The encoded protein is CASSSMFGDRPSYEQYF.

In DNA, the CDR3 is TGTGCCAGCAGCCTGCGAAGGGCCGGAAACACCATATATTTT. Residues: CASSLRRAGNTIYF. V gene TRBV11-2 combines with J gene TRBJ1-3; no clear D. Germline CDR1 reads SGHAT; CDR2 reads FQNNGV. V lost 5 bases to trimming and J lost 4 bases, with 12 bases between them. CDR3 length: 14 amino acids.

V usage is TRBV5-6 and J usage is TRBJ1-3; D not resolved. Looked up from germline, CDR1 is SGHDT and CDR2 is YYEEEE. Trimming took 4 bases from V and 1 from J, leaving 12 bases between them. The CDR3 runs to 15 residues. CDR3 loop: CASSRVEASGNTIYF. The CDR3 nucleotides read TGTGCCAGCAGCCGAGTGGAGGCTTCTGGAAACACCATATATTTT.

This clone came up once. The chain recombines TRBV15 with TRBJ1-2; tentatively, D is TRBD1 (6 bases). CDR1 and CDR2 (germline): LNHNV, YYDKDF (reference sequence). The CDR3 is 16 residues long. Trimming removed 3 bases from V and 4 bases from J, with 18 bases in between. CDR3 nucleotide sequence: TGTGCCACCAGCAGGGTCAGTGGGGGCGCGGGCTATGGCTACACCTTC. It encodes CATSRVSGGAGYGYTF.

The genes are TRBV27 and TRBJ2-3, with D perhaps TRBD1 or TRBD2 (6 bases each). Germline values: CDR1 MNHEY, CDR2 SMNVEV (reference sequence). The CDR3 is 15 amino acids. Between the trimmed V and J ends, which lost 7 bases and 3 bases, there was a span of 17 bases. CDR3 nucleotides: TGTGCCAGCACTCGCAGCAGGGGAGGAACAGATACGCAGTATTTT. It is translated as CASTRSRGGTDTQYF.

This clone was detected many times. This chain joins TRBV6-4 and TRBJ1-6; 9 bases are a match to TRBD1. Trimming cost V 5 bases and J 7 bases; bases outside gene matches: 3. The CDR3 runs 14 residues. The germline gives CDR1 MRHNA, CDR2 SNTAGT. The CDR3 coding sequence is TGTGCCAGCAGTCCCGGACAGGGGAATTCACCCCTCCACTTT. Amino acid sequence: CASSPGQGNSPLHF.

The chain has TRBV5-4 and TRBJ1-2; tentatively, D is TRBD1 (6 bases). V was pared by 4 bases and J by 1 base, with 14 bases between. Per germline, CDR1 SGHNT and CDR2 YYREEE (reference sequence). The CDR3 contains 15 residues. CDR3 sequence: CASSGNREINYGYTF. CDR3 in DNA: TGTGCCAGCAGCGGGAACAGGGAGATTAACTATGGCTACACCTTC.

The chain is built from TRBV28 and TRBJ1-3; 8 nucleotides agree with TRBD1. Germline V gives CDR1 MDHEN, CDR2 SYDVKM. The CDR3 consists of 18 residues. With 9 bases clipped from V and 2 bases from J, the junction kept 18 bases outside the gene matches. The CDR3 protein is CASTPRQGSSVTGNTIYF. The CDR3 nucleotides read TGTGCCAGTACCCCCCGACAGGGGTCATCTGTTACTGGAAACACCATATATTTT. The full variable domain, its missing parts supplied by reference TRBV28 and TRBJ1-3, is DVKVTQSSRYLVKRTGEKVFLECVQDMDHENMFWYRQDPGLGLRLIYFSYDVKMKEKGDIPEGYSVSREKKERFSLILESASTNQTSMYLCASTPRQGSSVTGNTIYFGEGSWLTVV.

The rearrangement uses TRBV6-2 or TRBV6-3 and TRBJ2-7; D gene ambiguous. Germline V CDR1 and CDR2: MNHEY, SVGEGT. The CDR3 is 12 amino acids. The V end was cut by 6 bases, the J end by 6 bases, with 12 bases between. CDR3 sequence (DNA): TGTGCCAGCAGCCAGGATACCCTCGAGCAGTACTTC. Its protein product is CASSQDTLEQYF.

The CDR3 DNA follows: TGTGCCAGCAGTCCCCCGGACGGTTTTTCGTCCCCAGCCAAAAACATTCAGTACTTC. It yields the protein CASSPPDGFSSPAKNIQYF. This chain links TRBV4-2 with TRBJ2-4; D not certain. Germline CDR1 LGHNA, CDR2 YNFKEQ. V was cut by 6 bases and J by 0 bases, with 24 bases left in between. The CDR3 totals 19 residues.

J is TRBJ1-6 and V is TRBV7-3, with 7 bases lining up with TRBD1. The CDR3 consists of 17 residues. The V and J ends lost 2 bases and 7 bases, in that order; junction bases with no gene match: 11. Germline-derived CDR1 and CDR2 are SGHTA and FQGTGA. Written as DNA, the CDR3 is TGTGCCAGCAGCTTAGGGCTCCGGGGACAGAGGAATTCACCCCTCCACTTT. Translated: CASSLGLRGQRNSPLHF.

This clone was found once. The same CDR3 also results from other DNA sequences found in this sample. V and J are TRBV11-1 and TRBJ2-5; a weak D match, TRBD1 (5 bases). The CDR3 loop spans 13 amino acids. CDR1 is SGHAT and CDR2 is FQDESV in the germline V gene (reference sequence). Trimming took 2 bases from V and 2 from J, leaving 6 bases between them. CDR3 loop: CASSLRQQETQYF. CDR3 bases: TGTGCCAGCAGCTTAAGACAGCAAGAGACCCAGTACTTC.

The J gene is TRBJ2-3, the V gene TRBV6-5; D tentatively reads TRBD1 or TRBD2 (6 bases each). In germline, CDR1 is MNHEY, CDR2 SVGAGI. Trimming shortened V by 4 bases and J by 4 bases, and 12 bases separated the two germline ends. This CDR3 region has 14 residues. The CDR3 region is CASSLWGAPDTQYF. The CDR3 nucleotides read TGTGCCAGCAGTTTGTGGGGGGCTCCAGATACGCAGTATTTT.

This clone was counted a few times. Here the CDR3 reads CASSQQARGGTEAFF. CDR3 DNA sequence: TGCGCCAGCAGCCAGCAAGCCCGGGGGGGCACTGAAGCTTTCTTT. V usage is TRBV4-3 and J usage is TRBJ1-1; tentatively, D is TRBD1 (5 bases). Germline CDR1 is LGHNA and CDR2 is YSLEER. This CDR3 is built from 15 residues. V lost 3 bases, J lost 4 bases, and 15 bases lay in between.

This chain connects TRBV28 to TRBJ2-1; D is unclear. The CDR3 loop spans 11 amino acids. Trimming cost V 6 bases and J 8 bases, with 8 bases left between them. Germline CDR1 is MDHEN and CDR2 is SYDVKM. This chain's CDR3 is CASSLQYEQFF. The CDR3 DNA is TGTGCCAGCAGCTTGCAGTATGAGCAGTTCTTC.

The chain's CDR3 is CASSQAYGGVNTGELFF. Here the CDR3 DNA reads TGCGCCAGCAGCCAAGCTTACGGGGGAGTGAACACCGGGGAGCTGTTTTTT. The genes are TRBV4-3 and TRBJ2-2, with D possibly matching TRBD2 (6 bases). Germline CDR1 and CDR2: LGHNA and YSLEER. The V gene lost 1 base and the J gene lost 1 base, with 13 bases spanning the gap. The CDR3 is made up of 17 amino acids.

The chain links TRBV6-5 to TRBJ2-7; D is possibly TRBD1 or TRBD2 (6 bases each). CDR3 length equals 11 residues. V dropped 10 bases and J dropped 5 bases, with 12 bases sitting between them. Germline V lookup: CDR1 MNHEY, CDR2 SVGAGI. As DNA, the CDR3 is TGTGCCATCGGAGGGGGGCACGAGCAGTACTTC. The encoded protein is CAIGGGHEQYF.

The rearrangement links TRBV4-1 to TRBJ2-4; maybe TRBD1 (6 bases). The CDR3 length is 17 residues. V lost 2 bases and J 0 bases, leaving 14 bases between the germline ends. Germline V gives CDR1 MGHRA, CDR2 YSYEKL. CDR3 nucleotides: TGCGCCAGCAGCCAATACCCTGGACAGCTAGCCAAAAACATTCAGTACTTC. Encoded protein: CASSQYPGQLAKNIQYF.

The chain links TRBV19 to TRBJ2-7, with 10 bases matching TRBD1. There are 13 residues in the CDR3. CDR1 is LNHDA and CDR2 is SQIVND in the germline V gene (reference sequence). Here the CDR3 reads CATAGQGSYEQYF. The CDR3 nucleotides are TGTGCAACGGCGGGACAGGGGTCCTACGAGCAGTACTTC. Looking up the rest from reference TRBV19 and TRBJ2-7 gives the full variable domain: DGGITQSPKYLFRKEGQNVTLSCEQNLNHDAMYWYRQDPGQGLRLIYYSQIVNDFQKGDIAEGYSVSREKKESFPLTVTSAQKNPTAFYLCATAGQGSYEQYFGPGTRLTVT.

The CDR3 loop reads CASGQETGELFF. CDR3 bases: TGTGCCAGCGGGCAAGAAACCGGGGAGCTGTTTTTT. The V and J genes are TRBV6-5 and TRBJ2-2; D is ambiguous. Between the trimmed V and J ends, which lost 8 bases and 5 bases, there was a span of 9 bases. Germline CDR1 is MNHEY and CDR2 is SVGAGI. CDR3 length: 12 residues.

V usage is TRBV6-1 and J usage is TRBJ2-7; D unresolved. Looked up from germline, CDR1 is MNHNS and CDR2 is SASEGT. V was trimmed by 2 bases and J by 3 bases, leaving 8 bases between them. The CDR3 length is 13 residues. DNA for the CDR3: TGTGCCAGCAGTGAATTCGGAAACTACGAGCAGTACTTC. Amino acids: CASSEFGNYEQYF.

The rearrangement links TRBV7-9 to TRBJ2-5, with D possibly TRBD1 on 5 matching bases. CDR1 is SEHNR and CDR2 is FQNEAQ in the germline V gene (reference sequence). The CDR3 is 14 residues long. Trimming shortened V by 0 bases and J by 5 bases, and 10 bases separated the two germline ends. The CDR3 spells CASSLASGRETQYF. The CDR3 nucleotides read TGTGCCAGCAGCTTAGCGTCAGGGCGTGAGACCCAGTACTTC.

The chain combines TRBV5-4 with TRBJ2-7, with D perhaps matching TRBD2 (5 bases). The CDR3 has 13 amino acids. Looked up from germline, CDR1 is SGHNT and CDR2 is YYREEE (reference sequence). The V end was cut by 4 bases, the J end by 2 bases, with 10 bases between. CDR3: CASSRTGPYEQYF. The CDR3 DNA sequence: TGTGCCAGCAGCCGGACTGGCCCCTACGAGCAGTACTTC.

The genes are TRBV10-3 and TRBJ2-7, with TRBD1 matching 10 bases. The germline gives CDR1 ENHRY, CDR2 SYGVKD. The CDR3 runs 17 residues. Trimming at V came to 7 bases and at J to 0 bases, leaving 12 bases not matched to a gene. The CDR3 here is CAINRDRGMGSSYEQYF. In DNA form, the CDR3 reads TGTGCCATCAACCGGGACAGGGGAATGGGAAGCTCCTACGAGCAGTACTTC.

V gene TRBV3-1 (or the pseudogene TRBV3-2) combines with J gene TRBJ1-4, with 10 bases identical to TRBD1. Trimming at V came to 4 bases and at J to 8 bases, leaving 19 bases not matched to a gene. The germline V gene encodes CDR1 LGHDT and CDR2 YNNKEL (reference sequence). The CDR3 has 19 amino acids. As DNA, the CDR3 is TGTGCCAGCAGCCCTAGAAACCTACGTGGACAGGGGGGATGGGAAAAACTGTTTTTT. Its translation: CASSPRNLRGQGGWEKLFF.

This chain links TRBV5-6 with TRBJ2-5; 8 bases match TRBD1. With V trimmed by 4 bases and J by 2 bases, 7 bases remained unmatched. This CDR3 contains 15 residues. The germline V gene encodes CDR1 SGHDT and CDR2 YYEEEE. CDR3 residues: CASSPGTGPQETQYF. Written as DNA, the CDR3 is TGTGCCAGCAGCCCCGGGACAGGACCTCAAGAGACCCAGTACTTC.

V and J are TRBV3-1 (or the pseudogene TRBV3-2) and TRBJ1-3; unclear D gene. The CDR3 is 15 amino acids. Looked up from germline, CDR1 is LGHDT and CDR2 is YNNKEL (reference sequence). V lost 4 bases, J lost 0 bases, and 10 bases lay in between. The CDR3 is CASSPTVSSGNTIYF. The CDR3, as DNA: TGTGCCAGCAGCCCGACGGTGAGCTCTGGAAACACCATATATTTT.

The chain uses TRBV7-9 and TRBJ1-6; no firm D call. Between the trimmed V and J ends, which lost 5 bases and 7 bases, there was a span of 12 bases. Germline values: CDR1 SEHNR, CDR2 FQNEAQ (reference sequence). The CDR3 runs to 14 residues. The CDR3 is CASSTQDLNSPLHF. The DNA for the CDR3 is TGTGCCAGCAGCACCCAAGACCTGAATTCACCCCTCCACTTT.